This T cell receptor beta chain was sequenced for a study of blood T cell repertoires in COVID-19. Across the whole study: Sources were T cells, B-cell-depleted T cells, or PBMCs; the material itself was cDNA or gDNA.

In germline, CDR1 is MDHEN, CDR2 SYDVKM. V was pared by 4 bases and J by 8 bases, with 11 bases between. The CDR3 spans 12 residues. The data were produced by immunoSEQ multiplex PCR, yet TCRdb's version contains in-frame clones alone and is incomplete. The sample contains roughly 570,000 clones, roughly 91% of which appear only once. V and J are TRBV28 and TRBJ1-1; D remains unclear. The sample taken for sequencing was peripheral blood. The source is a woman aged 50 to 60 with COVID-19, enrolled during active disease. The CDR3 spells CASSSLEVEAFF. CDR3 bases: TGTGCCAGCAGTTCGCTCGAGGTCGAAGCTTTCTTT.